The clone carrying this T cell receptor beta chain appeared a few times. Its target is unknown. This specimen belongs to a study of T cell repertoires in cytomegalovirus infection. Study context: Researchers turned to recently identified HLA-C-restricted CMV epitopes as well as well-studied HLA-B-restricted ones. Evidence of both CMV infection and a matching HLA type came from public TCR beta signatures. Study-wide points: HLA-C-restricted TCR beta clonotypes specific for CMV led the ex vivo response. Identification of carriers of CMV plus the relevant HLA was performed using cumulative public TCR beta family frequency.

The CDR3 has 15 amino acids. CDR1 and CDR2 (germline): SGHTA, FQGTGA. V shed 4 bases, J shed 2 bases, and the junction held 4 bases outside the gene matches. One entry per CDR3 protein, called by TCRdb with MiXCR from the reads. The top ten clones hold 9.5% to 15% of a sample with 800,000 to 950,000 distinct CDR3 sequences, approximately 32% of them seen once. The source material was cultured CD8+ T cells from PBMCs, sampled from culture after CMV antigen stimulation. The rearrangement joins TRBV7-3 to TRBJ2-1; 8 nucleotides match TRBD2. The TCR was taken from a human donor in good health (CMV status not recorded). Some clones in this sample may be carry-over from other donors' samples. For the CDR3, the DNA is TGTGCCAGCAGCTATGCGGGGGGCCCCTACAATGAGCAGTTCTTC. Amino acids: CASSYAGGPYNEQFF.